The 27 T cell receptor beta chains below come from one sample, sequenced in a study of OX40 agonist ivuxolimab in advanced cancers. Profiled with immunoSEQ multiplex PCR; TCRdb holds only in-frame clones, not every one. The sample holds about 53,000 clones, about four fifths seen once. Sequences were derived from CD4+ or CD8+ T cells sorted from blood, sampled in a trial of the OX40 agonist ivuxolimab. Source of these receptors: an adult with an advanced solid tumor such as melanoma, head and neck, liver or kidney cancer.

The CDR3: CATSTSHLAGVTEQYF. As DNA, the CDR3 is TGTGCCACCAGTACATCCCACTTAGCGGGAGTAACCGAGCAGTACTTC. V gene TRBV15 combines with J gene TRBJ2-7; 9 nucleotides agree with TRBD2. The CDR3 consists of 16 residues. V lost 6 bases to trimming and J lost 6 bases; unmatched junction nucleotides: 15. Germline-derived CDR1 and CDR2 are LNHNV and YYDKDF (reference sequence). Full variable domain (outside the CDR3, taken from reference TRBV15 and TRBJ2-7): DAMVIQNPRYQVTQFGKPVTLSCSQTLNHNVMYWYQQKSSQAPKLLFHYYDKDFNNEADTPDNFQSRRPNTSFCFLDIRSPGLGDTAMYLCATSTSHLAGVTEQYFGPGTRLTVT.

The chain couples TRBV7-3 to TRBJ2-5, with TRBD1 matching over 11 bases. This CDR3 spans 16 amino acids. V lost 3 bases and J lost 5; bases outside the gene matches: 8. Germline V gene sequence: CDR1 SGHTA, CDR2 FQGTGA. In DNA, the CDR3 is TGTGCCAGCAGCTTGTCCGGGACAGGGGGTTGGGAGACCCAGTACTTC. Its translation: CASSLSGTGGWETQYF.

The CDR3 sequence is CASSSLADSTDTQYF. The CDR3, as DNA: TGTGCCAGCAGCTCGCTAGCGGACAGCACAGATACGCAGTATTTT. The chain employs TRBV5-6 and TRBJ2-3, with 7 bases matching TRBD2. CDR3 length equals 15 residues. Germline values: CDR1 SGHDT, CDR2 YYEEEE. With 3 bases clipped from V and 0 bases from J, the junction kept 4 bases outside the gene matches.

The chain has TRBV19 and TRBJ2-7; 7 bases fit TRBD2. Per the germline V gene, CDR1 is LNHDA and CDR2 is SQIVND (reference sequence). There are 15 residues in the CDR3. V lost 2 bases to trimming and J lost 4 bases; unmatched junction nucleotides: 8. CDR3 sequence (DNA): TGTGCCAGTAGTATAATGGGGGGGTCCCTTTACGAGCAGTACTTC. Protein product: CASSIMGGSLYEQYF.

This clone was detected only once. V is TRBV15 and J is TRBJ2-1; D is ambiguous. Germline-derived CDR1 and CDR2 are LNHNV and YYDKDF (reference sequence). Deletions cut 0 bases from V and 5 bases from J, with 8 bases between. The CDR3 is 14 residues long. The CDR3 protein is CATSRDRVNNEQFF. CDR3 nucleotides: TGTGCCACCAGCAGAGATCGGGTAAACAATGAGCAGTTCTTC.

The chain combines TRBV19 with TRBJ1-1; 10 nucleotides align to TRBD1. Per the germline V gene, CDR1 is LNHDA and CDR2 is SQIVND (reference sequence). The CDR3 sequence is 16 residues long. V shed 5 bases, J shed 6 bases, and the junction held 12 bases outside the gene matches. CDR3 loop: CASSPPGDRGSSEAFF. In DNA form, the CDR3 reads TGTGCCAGTAGTCCCCCAGGGGACAGGGGATCCTCTGAAGCTTTCTTT.

V gene TRBV27 combines with J gene TRBJ1-2; 8 nucleotides match TRBD1. Germline V gives CDR1 MNHEY, CDR2 SMNVEV (reference sequence). V was clipped by 6 bases and J by 4 bases; unmatched bases: 10. CDR3 length: 15 residues. Here the CDR3 DNA reads TGTGCCAGCAGGGGAGACAGGGGCCTTAGCTATGGCTACACCTTC. This encodes CASRGDRGLSYGYTF.

This clone was counted between two and nine times. This chain connects TRBV7-9 to TRBJ1-2, with D uncertain. Per germline, CDR1 SEHNR and CDR2 FQNEAQ (reference sequence). CDR3 length: 14 residues. With 5 bases removed from V and 5 bases from J, the gap between germline ends came to 15 bases. The CDR3 protein is CASSPGSGYYGYTF. The CDR3, as DNA: TGTGCCAGCAGCCCCGGGTCGGGGTATTATGGCTACACCTTC.

V gene TRBV6-6 combines with J gene TRBJ2-2; D gene uncertain. Per germline, CDR1 MNHNY and CDR2 SVGAGI (reference sequence). Trimming left V 2 bases short and J 7 bases short, with 8 bases between. The CDR3 extends over 13 amino acids. The CDR3 reads CASSYGHGGELFF. In nucleotides, the CDR3 is TGTGCCAGCAGTTACGGGCATGGCGGGGAGCTGTTTTTT.

The sample holds one count of this clone. V gene TRBV7-2 combines with J gene TRBJ2-5, with 8 bases aligning to TRBD1. The CDR3 is 17 residues long. The V gene's germline CDR1 is SGHTA and CDR2 FQGNSA. Trimming at V came to 2 bases and at J to 7 bases, leaving 15 bases not matched to a gene. The CDR3 bases are TGTGCCAGCAGCTTAAATCCCGGGACAGGAGCCCGAACGACCCAGTACTTC. This encodes CASSLNPGTGARTTQYF.

This rearrangement joins TRBV5-4 to TRBJ2-7, with TRBD2 as a possible D gene (6 bases). The V end lost 5 bases, the J end lost 7 bases, and 19 bases lay between the germline ends. Germline V lookup: CDR1 SGHNT, CDR2 YYREEE (reference sequence). The CDR3 consists of 14 residues. This CDR3 reads CASSPGLGSREQYF. Here the CDR3 DNA reads TGTGCCAGCAGTCCGGGACTCGGTTCTCGGGAGCAGTACTTC.

The chain combines TRBV7-8 with TRBJ2-6; 10 bases are shared with TRBD2. The CDR3 totals 16 residues. Trimming cost V 8 bases and J 1 base; bases outside gene matches: 5. The V gene's germline CDR1 is SGHVS and CDR2 FQNEAQ. CDR3 protein: CASGTSGMSGANVLTF. The CDR3 bases are TGTGCCAGCGGTACTAGCGGGATGTCTGGGGCCAACGTCCTGACTTTC.

Only a few counts were recorded for this clone. This chain connects TRBV6-6 to TRBJ2-2, with 13 bases that match TRBD2. Per germline, CDR1 MNHNY and CDR2 SVGAGI (reference sequence). Trimming cost V 5 bases and J 1 base; bases outside gene matches: 1. The length of the CDR3 is 16 residues. The CDR3: CASSRLAGGNTGELFF. Written as DNA, the CDR3 is TGTGCCAGCAGTCGACTAGCGGGAGGGAACACCGGGGAGCTGTTTTTT.

This rearrangement joins TRBV29-1 to TRBJ1-2, with D unresolved. V was trimmed by 7 bases and J by 2 bases, leaving 14 bases between them. There are 13 residues in the CDR3. Germline lookup yields CDR1 SQVTM and CDR2 ANQGSEA. CDR3 amino acids: CSESKTGNYGYTF. Here the CDR3 DNA reads TGCAGCGAATCCAAGACGGGAAACTATGGCTACACCTTC.

This chain links TRBV11-3 with TRBJ2-2, with no clear D. This CDR3 has 14 amino acids. Germline values: CDR1 SGHNT, CDR2 YENEEA. The ends were cut back, 5 bases at V and 0 bases at J, with 7 bases in the middle. The CDR3 spells CASSPYSNTGELFF. Here the CDR3 DNA reads TGTGCCAGCAGCCCGTATTCGAACACCGGGGAGCTGTTTTTT.

The chain employs TRBV18 and TRBJ2-7, with D possibly TRBD1 on 5 matching bases. The germline V gene encodes CDR1 KGHSH and CDR2 LQKENI. This CDR3 region has 17 residues. V was pared by 1 base and J by 4 bases, with 20 bases between. The CDR3 here is CASSPLRIRRDHYEQYF. For the CDR3, the DNA is TGTGCCAGCTCACCACTCCGTATTCGCAGGGATCATTACGAGCAGTACTTC.

This chain links TRBV11-2 with TRBJ2-1; 9 nucleotides line up with TRBD2. The CDR3 contains 17 residues. Germline V gene lookup returns CDR1 SGHAT and CDR2 FQNNGV. V was clipped by 0 bases and J by 5 bases; unmatched bases: 8. Here the CDR3 DNA reads TGTGCCAGCAGCTTAGACTATAGCGGGAGACCCCACAATGAGCAGTTCTTC. Its protein product is CASSLDYSGRPHNEQFF.

The gene calls are TRBV7-2 and TRBJ2-5; 9 bases line up with TRBD2. After removal of 1 base from V and 3 bases from J, the junction contained 12 bases not matched to a gene. Germline CDR1 reads SGHTA; CDR2 reads FQGNSA. This CDR3 contains 18 residues. CDR3 bases: TGTGCCAGCAGCTTAGGCCCTCTTGGTAGCGGGAGCGAAGAGACCCAGTACTTC. It is translated as CASSLGPLGSGSEETQYF.

The rearrangement links TRBV4-1 to TRBJ2-3; 7 nucleotides match TRBD2. The germline V gene has CDR1 MGHRA and CDR2 YSYEKL. V was clipped by 5 bases and J by 4 bases; unmatched bases: 9. CDR3 length equals 15 residues. The DNA of the CDR3 is TGCGCCAGCAGCTCGGGGGAGGGGAGAGCAGATACGCAGTATTTT. As protein: CASSSGEGRADTQYF.

The V gene is TRBV11-2, the J gene TRBJ2-1; the match to TRBD2 covers 8 bases. Germline CDR1 SGHAT, CDR2 FQNNGV. Trimming cost V 5 bases and J 4 bases; bases outside gene matches: 7. The CDR3 has 15 amino acids. The CDR3 is CASSITSGNYNEQFF. The CDR3 DNA reads as TGTGCCAGCAGCATTACTAGCGGAAATTACAATGAGCAGTTCTTC.

The chain employs TRBV15 and TRBJ2-7; 12 positions agree with TRBD2. Germline values: CDR1 LNHNV, CDR2 YYDKDF (reference sequence). This CDR3 is built from 21 residues. After removal of 5 bases from V and 7 bases from J, the junction contained 27 bases not matched to a gene. CDR3: CATSSYGIGLAGPKYGPEQYF. The DNA for the CDR3 is TGTGCCACCAGCTCTTACGGAATCGGACTAGCGGGACCTAAGTACGGACCGGAGCAGTACTTC. Full variable domain (missing parts from reference TRBV15 and TRBJ2-7): DAMVIQNPRYQVTQFGKPVTLSCSQTLNHNVMYWYQQKSSQAPKLLFHYYDKDFNNEADTPDNFQSRRPNTSFCFLDIRSPGLGDTAMYLCATSSYGIGLAGPKYGPEQYFGPGTRLTVT.

The rearrangement joins TRBV11-3 to TRBJ2-5, with TRBD2 matching over 7 bases. Unmatched junction bases numbered 10, after V lost 5 bases and J lost 4 bases. In germline, CDR1 is SGHNT, CDR2 YENEEA. CDR3 length equals 15 residues. CDR3 region: CASSPRTRSVETQYF. The CDR3 coding sequence is TGTGCCAGCAGCCCCCGGACTAGGTCGGTAGAGACCCAGTACTTC.

Details on this clone: The junction does not match germline at one end; this may be a read error. Distinct nucleotide sequences in the sample also encode this CDR3. V usage is TRBV14 and J usage is TRBJ2-3; D not resolved. Per germline, CDR1 SGHDN and CDR2 FVKESK. CDR3 size: 16 residues. In DNA, the CDR3 is TGCGCCAGCAGCCTGCCGGCGACGAGAAGCACAGATACGCAGTATTTT. Its translation: CASSLPATRSTDTQYF.

DNA of the CDR3: TGCGCCAGCAGCTTAGGACAGGGGATCAACGAGCAGTACTTC. Encoded protein: CASSLGQGINEQYF. V gene TRBV5-1 combines with J gene TRBJ2-7, with 9 bases lining up with TRBD1. CDR3 length: 14 amino acids. V shed 2 bases, J shed 5 bases, and the junction held 5 bases outside the gene matches. Per the germline V gene, CDR1 is SGHRS and CDR2 is YFSETQ. The full variable domain, its missing parts supplied by reference TRBV5-1 and TRBJ2-7, is KAGVTQTPRYLIKTRGQQVTLSCSPISGHRSVSWYQQTPGQGLQFLFEYFSETQRNKGNFPGRFSGRQFSNSRSEMNVSTLELGDSALYLCASSLGQGINEQYFGPGTRLTVT.

The rearrangement uses TRBV7-2 and TRBJ2-5; a weak D match, TRBD2 (6 bases). Trimming shortened V by 4 bases and J by 2 bases, and 11 bases separated the two germline ends. CDR1 is SGHTA and CDR2 is FQGNSA in the germline V gene. This CDR3 region has 14 residues. The CDR3 sequence is CASSSGLVQETQYF. The CDR3 bases are TGTGCCAGCAGCTCGGGACTGGTACAAGAGACCCAGTACTTC.

The chain joins TRBV6-1 to TRBJ2-5; 7 bases are shared with TRBD1. Germline V gives CDR1 MNHNS, CDR2 SASEGT. This CDR3 spans 17 amino acids. With V trimmed by 1 base and J by 4 bases, 12 bases remained unmatched. This CDR3 reads CASSEEGASGGRETQYF. CDR3 in DNA: TGTGCCAGCAGTGAAGAAGGGGCCTCAGGGGGAAGAGAGACCCAGTACTTC.

The CDR3 DNA reads TGTGCCAGCAGCGAACGGGACTATGGCTACACCTTC. Translating gives CASSERDYGYTF. The J gene is TRBJ1-2, the V gene TRBV6-5; D unresolved. The CDR3 is made up of 12 amino acids. V was cut by 6 bases and J by 3 bases, with 8 bases left in between. Looked up from germline, CDR1 is MNHEY and CDR2 is SVGAGI.